This is a list of T cell receptor beta chains from one sample in a study of blood T cell repertoires in COVID-19. TCRdb's table, derived via immunoSEQ multiplex PCR, lists solely in-frame clones and lacks some. The sample includes 160,000 or so clones, 80% to 90% of them seen just once. Material for sequencing was peripheral blood. The receptors here all came from a woman in her sixties who had recovered from COVID-19. CDR3s include the opening cysteine and the closing phenylalanine or tryptophan. The D gene is left open where the match is weak. Only some rows state a clone size, as once, few, many or a class for expanded clones.

TRBJ1-1	once	.	TRBV2	TGTGCCAGCGCCGCGGGACCTAACACTGAAGCTTTCTTT	CASAAGPNTEAFF
TRBJ1-1	.	.	TRBV5-5	TGTGCCAGCAGCCCCCGAGTCACTGAAGCTTTCTTT	CASSPRVTEAFF
TRBJ2-5	.	TRBD1	TRBV9	TGTGCCAGCAGCGATCAGGGGGCGGCGGAGACCCAGTACTTC	CASSDQGAAETQYF
TRBJ2-5	once	.	TRBV19	TGTGCCAGTAGTATCAATTCCCAAGAGACCCAGTACTTC	CASSINSQETQYF
TRBJ2-7	few	TRBD2	TRBV10-2	TGCGCCAGCAGTGATACTAGCGGGGGTGTTTCCTACGAGCAGTACTTC	CASSDTSGGVSYEQYF
TRBJ2-1	once	TRBD2	TRBV11-2	TGTGCCAGCAGTCTGAGCGGGGGGGCCCACAATGAGCAGTTCTTC	CASSLSGGAHNEQFF
TRBJ2-1	.	.	TRBV18	TGTGCCAGCTCACCACTAATTATAACGAGTGATGAGCAGTTCTTC	CASSPLIITSDEQFF
TRBJ1-1	once	TRBD1	TRBV28	TGTGCCAGCAGTACAGGGGGCGCACAGTTATCTGAAGCTTTCTTT	CASSTGGAQLSEAFF
TRBJ2-3	.	TRBD2	TRBV5-1	TGCGCCAGCAGCTTGAGGACTAGCGGGGGGGCGACAGATACGCAGTATTTT	CASSLRTSGGATDTQYF
TRBJ2-3	.	TRBD1	TRBV27	TGTGCCAGCAGTTTCCGGACAGGGACGGGAGCAGATACGCAGTATTTT	CASSFRTGTGADTQYF
TRBJ2-7	once	.	TRBV28	TGTGCCAGCAGTTCTGGGACTTCCAGCTCCTACGAGCAGTACTTC	CASSSGTSSSYEQYF
TRBJ1-5	.	TRBD1	TRBV28	TGTGCCAGCAGTGGGACAGCATATAGCAATCAGCCCCAGCATTTT	CASSGTAYSNQPQHF
TRBJ2-7	.	TRBD2	TRBV3-1/TRBV3-2	TGTGCCAGCAGAAGTTCTAGCGGGGGATCCTACGAGCAGTACTTC	CASRSSSGGSYEQYF
TRBJ2-3	.	.	TRBV5-4	TGTGCCAGCAGCTTGGATCGGGGGGCCGGAGATACGCAGTATTTT	CASSLDRGAGDTQYF
TRBJ2-5	.	TRBD2	TRBV19	TGTGCCAGTAGTATAGGATTAGCGGGGGGCCAAGAGACCCAGTACTTC	CASSIGLAGGQETQYF
TRBJ1-3	.	.	TRBV4-2	TGTGCCAGCAGCCCCAGGGCTACCTCTGGAAACACCATATATTTT	CASSPRATSGNTIYF
TRBJ2-3	once	TRBD1	TRBV19	TGTGCCAGCAAGGACAGGGAATGGGCAGATACGCAGTATTTT	CASKDREWADTQYF
TRBJ1-5	.	.	TRBV1	TGCACCAGCAGCCAAGGACAGGGCAATCAGCCCCAGCATTTT	CTSSQGQGNQPQHF
TRBJ2-3	.	TRBD2	TRBV9	TGTGCCAGCAGCGTTACTAGCGGAGGAGATACGCAGTATTTT	CASSVTSGGDTQYF
TRBJ2-1	.	TRBD1	TRBV6-5	TGTGCCAGCAGCGCAGGGGGCTGGTCCTACAATGAGCAGTTCTTC	CASSAGGWSYNEQFF
TRBJ2-3	.	.	TRBV6-1	TGTGCCAGCAGTGGCTCCCTCGGGCGGGGTGGCGGGACAGATACGCAGTATTTT	CASSGSLGRGGGTDTQYF
TRBJ2-5	.	TRBD2	TRBV5-1	TGCGCCAGCAGCCTCGGGACTAGCCCAGAGACCCAGTACTTC	CASSLGTSPETQYF